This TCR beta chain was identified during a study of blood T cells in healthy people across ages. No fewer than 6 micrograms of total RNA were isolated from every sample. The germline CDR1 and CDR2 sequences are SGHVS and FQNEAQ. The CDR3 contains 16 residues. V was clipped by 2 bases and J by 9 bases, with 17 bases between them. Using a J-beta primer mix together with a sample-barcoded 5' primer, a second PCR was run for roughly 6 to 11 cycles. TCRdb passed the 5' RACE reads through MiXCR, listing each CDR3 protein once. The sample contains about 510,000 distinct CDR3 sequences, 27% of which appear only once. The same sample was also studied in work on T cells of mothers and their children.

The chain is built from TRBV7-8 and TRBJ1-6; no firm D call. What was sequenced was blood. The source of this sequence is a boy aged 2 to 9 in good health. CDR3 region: CASSLRPSPIGSPLHF. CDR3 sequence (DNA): TGTGCCAGCAGCTTAAGACCATCTCCTATCGGTTCACCCCTCCACTTT.